This T cell receptor beta chain was observed in a study of shared clonotypes between healthy human individuals. This table comes from immunoSEQ multiplex PCR, and its TCRdb copy is limited to in-frame clones, with some not included. The repertoire holds 550,000 to 650,000 clones, with around 96% as singletons. The germline gives CDR1 SGDLS, CDR2 YYNGEE. The germline V and J ends were trimmed by 0 bases and 4 bases, with 3 bases remaining between them. CDR3 size: 12 residues. In the naive CD8 group, cells lacked CD45RO and were positively selected for CCR7, so terminally differentiated effector memory CD45RA+ cells were left out.

The material sequenced was naive CD8+ T cells sorted from blood. The clonotype was recovered from a woman aged 25 to 39 in good health. This rearrangement joins TRBV9 to TRBJ2-3; D remains unclear. The CDR3 nucleotides read TGTGCCAGCAGCGTAGTAGCAGATACGCAGTATTTT. As protein: CASSVVADTQYF.